Listed below are T cell receptor beta chains from one sample, sequenced in a study of T cells in Graves' hyperthyroidism and ophthalmopathy. TCRdb ran MiXCR on the multiplex PCR reads and lists one entry per CDR3 protein. The sample contains 150,000 or so distinct CDR3 sequences, 22% of which appear only once. The sample taken for sequencing was blood. All receptors derive from a woman aged 50 to 60 with Graves' hyperthyroidism that later progressed to Graves' ophthalmopathy. The CDR3 runs from the conserved cysteine through the conserved F or W. D genes are given only for firm matches. Clone sizes are given selectively: once, few, many, or a class where the clone is expanded.

.,many,TRBV6-1,CASSEVGRQIEAFF
.,many,TRBV7-3,CASSLSMGSSYEQYF
.,.,TRBV6-2/TRBV6-3,CASSLFEHGELFF
.,few,TRBV2,CASSGAHEQYF
TRBD1,few,TRBV20-1,CSARRTGALQNTEAFF
TRBD1,.,TRBV28,CASREQGSSNTIYF
TRBD2,many,TRBV7-8,CASSSSSGSSYNEQFF
TRBD2,many,TRBV2,CASTPRAGGPDTQYF
TRBD2,few,TRBV10-3,CAISGRVGLATNEQFF
TRBD2,few,TRBV10-3,CAIRDGTSAYNEQFF
.,few,TRBV3-1,CASSPGQTNQPQHF
TRBD1,many,TRBV6-1,CASRALDRAPSYEQYF
.,.,TRBV6-1,CASSEGYEQYF
.,many,TRBV7-9,CASSLAAASEQFF
.,many,TRBV27,CASQTGNTEAFF
TRBD1,few,TRBV28,CASSRQGGAEKLFF
TRBD1,many,TRBV13,CASSLGDQDRAYEQYF
.,.,TRBV5-1,CASSLANTQYF
.,many,TRBV6-1,CASSLARIGNTIYF
TRBD2,few,TRBV5-1,CASSLTGTSPDTQYF
TRBD1,many,TRBV18,CASSLNRGNYGYTF
TRBD2,many,TRBV6-1,CASSFNSGSLHEQYF
.,.,TRBV28,CASSLLGDIQYF
.,.,TRBV7-6,CASSLQGTHTEAFF
.,.,TRBV28,CARQRRRRAKNIQYF
.,many,TRBV3-1,CASSQEAVTYEQYF
TRBD1,.,TRBV5-8,CASSSTGGVDIHEQYF
TRBD1,many,TRBV6-1,CASRSRDRGHEQYF
.,.,TRBV6-1,CASRPGARANYGYTF
.,.,TRBV25-1,CASREAGDNYGYTF
TRBD1,few,TRBV28,CASSRRKGQGRASTDTQYF
.,few,TRBV6-1,CASGQPWGDGYTF
TRBD1,many,TRBV6-2/TRBV6-3,CASSFSRSGTGSNEQYF
.,.,TRBV14,CASSRVGFRPGETQYF
TRBD1,many,TRBV30,CAWSPGTGDYEQYF
TRBD1,many,TRBV2,CASRKGQGEGSPLHF
TRBD1,few,TRBV19,CASTSGQGMSSNQPQHF
TRBD2,many,TRBV3-1,CASSRGGLAGNEQYF
TRBD1,many,TRBV3-1,CASSPGQGSYNEQFF